This T cell receptor (beta chain) stems from a study of cytomegalovirus exposure and HLA in healthy donors. Primers included in the PCR were 60 Vbeta and 13 Jbeta primers. The table came from immunoSEQ multiplex PCR; TCRdb's copy has only in-frame clones and leaves some out. Found here are about 180,000 clones, around 80% of them singletons; the top ten hold roughly 1.4%. V shed 2 bases and J shed 3 bases, with 21 bases lying between them. The germline gives CDR1 SGHRS, CDR2 YFSETQ. This CDR3 region has 17 residues. The sequence was collected from a middle-aged man in good health and CMV-seronegative. The sequencing input was PBMCs. The chain uses TRBV5-1 and TRBJ2-7; D may be TRBD2 (6 bases). CDR3 coding DNA: TGCGCCAGCAGCTTTTCTCTTGCGGCGGGCGGGGACTACGAGCAGTACTTC. Translated: CASSFSLAAGGDYEQYF.